This TCR delta chain originates from a study of delta chains in infants with herpesvirus infections. Study summary: Ugandan infants were followed prospectively from birth through primary CMV infection.

Gamma-chain- and delta-chain-specific primers converted PBMC RNA into TCR cDNA. TCRdb re-called the RT-PCR reads with CATT. This sample has over 1,000 delta-chain clones, with 8% to 10% found just once. CDR3 length: 22 residues. Germline CDR1 and CDR2: TSWWSYY and QGS. Trimming took 0 bases from V and 0 from J, leaving 29 bases between them. This clone is large (0.1 to 1%). The sequencing here drew on peripheral blood, taken at time point 2 of longitudinal follow-up. This clonotype originated in a human donor who was a Ugandan infant, either HIV-exposed or HIV-unexposed (not recorded which). The chain recombines TRDV1 with TRDJ1; D tentatively fits TRDD2 or TRDD3 (5 bases each). The CDR3: CALGELLPSYPYWTQYTDKLIF. In DNA, the CDR3 is TGTGCTCTTGGGGAACTATTGCCGTCCTATCCTTACTGGACCCAGTACACCGATAAACTCATCTTT.